Presented here are 20 T cell receptor beta chains from one specimen sequenced in a study of T-cell reconstitution after alpha-beta-depleted transplantation in children. Preparation of the TCRbeta library was carried out with unique molecular identifiers. TCRdb processed the PCR reads anew with MiXCR; each CDR3 protein has one entry. The sample includes 700,000 to 950,000 distinct CDR3 sequences, approximately 15% seen only once; the top ten take 5%. Specimen: PBMCs, mostly from graft donor cells, collected 360 days after TCRalphabeta/CD19-depleted stem cell transplant. These receptors originate from a male patient younger than 18 who had a stem cell transplant for acute lymphoblastic leukemia, so the T cells may come from the graft donor.

This clonotype was counted a few times. The chain couples TRBV14 to TRBJ2-5; D might be TRBD1 (6 bases). V was shortened by 3 bases and J by 4 bases, with 18 bases between the two germline ends. Germline V gene lookup returns CDR1 SGHDN and CDR2 FVKESK. The CDR3 is made up of 16 amino acids. CDR3 protein: CASSHWELWGPETQYF. Here the CDR3 DNA reads TGTGCCAGCAGCCACTGGGAGCTCTGGGGGCCAGAGACCCAGTACTTC. The full variable domain, completed using reference TRBV14 and TRBJ2-5, is EAGVTQFPSHSVIEKGQTVTLRCDPISGHDNLYWYRRVMGKEIKFLLHFVKESKQDESGMPNNRFLAERTGGTYSTLKVQPAELEDSGVYFCASSHWELWGPETQYFGPGTRLLVL.

In DNA form, the CDR3 reads TGCGCCAGCAGCTTGGTGCGGGGGGATAGGGCCCAGTACTTC. It specifies CASSLVRGDRAQYF. The V gene is TRBV5-1, the J gene TRBJ2-5; 8 bases are shared with TRBD2. Unmatched junction bases numbered 7, after V lost 0 bases and J lost 9 bases. The V gene's germline CDR1 is SGHRS and CDR2 YFSETQ. This CDR3 region has 14 residues.

The J gene is TRBJ2-7, the V gene TRBV5-5; D uncertain. Trimming took off 0 bases at V and 3 bases at J, with 10 bases between the two ends. The CDR3 totals 14 residues. CDR1 SGHKS and CDR2 YYEKEE come from the germline V gene (reference sequence). The CDR3 coding sequence is TGTGCCAGCAGCTTGGGGAGCCTTTACTACGAGCAGTACTTC. This codes for CASSLGSLYYEQYF.

There are a few counts of this clonotype. This chain links TRBV4-1 with TRBJ2-2, with TRBD2 matching 12 bases. J lost 2 bases, V lost 3 bases, and 4 bases had no gene match. CDR1 and CDR2 from the germline V gene are MGHRA and YSYEKL. This CDR3 region has 17 residues. Here the CDR3 reads CASSQAGLAGNTGELFF. DNA for the CDR3: TGCGCCAGCAGCCAGGCCGGACTAGCGGGAAACACCGGGGAGCTGTTTTTT.

V is TRBV6-1 and J is TRBJ1-1; D not certain. V lost 6 bases and J lost 5, with 16 bases in between. Germline V lookup: CDR1 MNHNS, CDR2 SASEGT. The CDR3 runs to 14 residues. CDR3 residues: CASREHADGTEAFF. The CDR3 bases are TGTGCCAGCAGAGAACACGCCGACGGGACTGAAGCTTTCTTT.

This chain links TRBV10-3 with TRBJ1-5; tentative D call: TRBD1 (6 bases). Per germline, CDR1 ENHRY and CDR2 SYGVKD. CDR3 length: 15 amino acids. V lost 0 bases to trimming and J lost 5 bases, with 11 bases between them. This chain's CDR3 is CAISESQGFDQPQHF. The CDR3 nucleotides read TGTGCCATCAGTGAGTCACAGGGTTTCGATCAGCCCCAGCATTTT.

The rearrangement joins TRBV29-1 to TRBJ2-7; D not certain. Germline V lookup: CDR1 SQVTM, CDR2 ANQGSEA. Trimming took 1 base from V and 2 from J, leaving 9 bases between them. The CDR3 is made up of 13 amino acids. The CDR3 DNA reads as TGCAGCGTTGAAGTCGACACCCCCTACGAGCAGTACTTC. This codes for CSVEVDTPYEQYF.

The sample holds a few counts of this clonotype. The rearrangement uses TRBV5-1 and TRBJ2-2; 9 bases are a match to TRBD2. With V trimmed by 0 bases and J by 6 bases, 3 bases remained unmatched. CDR3 length: 15 amino acids. The V gene's germline CDR1 is SGHRS and CDR2 YFSETQ. CDR3 loop: CASSLVAGVAGELFF. The CDR3 DNA follows: TGCGCCAGCAGCTTGGTAGCGGGAGTCGCCGGGGAGCTGTTTTTT.

This clonotype was recorded many times. The rearrangement uses TRBV5-1 and TRBJ1-2; D uncertain. V was cut by 5 bases and J by 1 base, with 12 bases left in between. Germline V gene sequence: CDR1 SGHRS, CDR2 YFSETQ. The CDR3 has 14 residues. The DNA of the CDR3 is TGCGCCAGCAGTCTGGACCGCGTTAACTATGGCTACACCTTC. Its protein product is CASSLDRVNYGYTF.

This chain joins TRBV5-6 and TRBJ2-5; the D gene is possibly TRBD2 (6 bases). CDR3 length equals 14 residues. V lost 3 bases to trimming and J lost 5 bases, with 14 bases between them. CDR1 SGHDT and CDR2 YYEEEE come from the germline V gene. CDR3 nucleotides: TGTGCCAGCAGCTCAGTTGGGGGGACGGAGACCCAGTACTTC. This translates into CASSSVGGTETQYF. The full variable domain, rest sourced from reference TRBV5-6 and TRBJ2-5, is DAGVTQSPTHLIKTRGQQVTLRCSPKSGHDTVSWYQQALGQGPQFIFQYYEEEERQRGNFPDRFSGHQFPNYSSELNVNALLLGDSALYLCASSSVGGTETQYFGPGTRLLVL.

The J gene is TRBJ2-7, the V gene TRBV16; D ambiguous. Trimming cost V 5 bases and J 7 bases, with 18 bases left between them. The CDR3 has 14 amino acids. CDR1 is KGHSY, CDR2 FQNENV, per germline. This CDR3 is CASSSRPPSWEQYF. The CDR3 DNA reads TGTGCCAGCAGCTCCAGGCCGCCAAGTTGGGAGCAGTACTTC.

This clonotype has a count of ten or more. The chain couples TRBV29-1 to TRBJ1-1; a weak D match, TRBD1 (6 bases). The V gene's germline CDR1 is SQVTM and CDR2 ANQGSEA. The CDR3 totals 11 residues. V dropped 7 bases and J dropped 1 base, with 7 bases sitting between them. In nucleotides, the CDR3 is TGCAGCGCGACAGGGAACACTGAAGCTTTCTTT. This gives the protein CSATGNTEAFF. The whole variable domain, filled in from reference TRBV29-1 and TRBJ1-1, reads SAVISQKPSRDICQRGTSLTIQCQVDSQVTMMFWYRQQPGQSLTLIATANQGSEATYESGFVIDKFPISRPNLTFSTLTVSNMSPEDSSIYLCSATGNTEAFFGQGTRLTVV.

There are a few counts of this clonotype. This sequence joins TRBV20-1 and TRBJ2-7; TRBD1 aligns across 8 bases. The CDR3 loop spans 16 amino acids. The trim removed 3 bases at V and 0 bases at J, leaving 10 bases unmatched. In germline, CDR1 is DFQATT, CDR2 SNEGSKA (reference sequence). The CDR3 nucleotides are TGCAGTGCTAGGGGACAGGTACGCTCAAACTCCTACGAGCAGTACTTC. This encodes CSARGQVRSNSYEQYF.

This clonotype was seen a few times. The chain links TRBV20-1 to TRBJ1-1, with a possible D match to TRBD1 (5 bases). The germline gives CDR1 DFQATT, CDR2 SNEGSKA (reference sequence). The CDR3 spans 15 residues. V lost 7 bases to trimming and J lost 3 bases, with 21 bases between them. In nucleotides, the CDR3 is TGCAGTGGGATTTCAGGGAAAGGCAGGTACACTGAAGCTTTCTTT. Protein: CSGISGKGRYTEAFF.

This clonotype was detected many times. The chain links TRBV10-2 to TRBJ2-5; D is unresolved. The CDR3 contains 12 residues. The germline V and J ends were trimmed by 5 bases and 5 bases, with 9 bases remaining between them. Germline assignment: CDR1 WSHSY and CDR2 SAAADI. In DNA, the CDR3 is TGCGCCAGCAGTTACCGACTGGAGACCCAGTACTTC. The encoded protein is CASSYRLETQYF.

This clonotype was counted a few times. The gene calls are TRBV5-1 and TRBJ1-2; 11 bases match TRBD1. CDR1 and CDR2 from the germline V gene are SGHRS and YFSETQ. V lost 0 bases to trimming and J lost 4 bases; unmatched junction nucleotides: 8. The CDR3 has 17 residues. The CDR3 DNA reads as TGCGCCAGCAGCTTGGCCGGGACAGGGGGAGTCGGCTATGGCTACACCTTC. It codes for CASSLAGTGGVGYGYTF.

The gene calls are TRBV9 and TRBJ1-2; 9 bases are shared with TRBD1. The ends lost 0 bases at V and 6 bases at J; junction bases unmatched: 15. Per the germline V gene, CDR1 is SGDLS and CDR2 is YYNGEE. The CDR3 length is 18 residues. CDR3 protein: CASSVATGPGTGLHGYTF. CDR3 sequence (DNA): TGTGCCAGCAGCGTAGCCACTGGTCCCGGGACAGGGTTGCATGGCTACACCTTC.

This clonotype has just a few counts. The rearrangement links TRBV5-5 to TRBJ2-1, with 15 bases identical to TRBD2. In germline, CDR1 is SGHKS, CDR2 YYEKEE (reference sequence). V was clipped by 5 bases and J by 4 bases; unmatched bases: 10. The CDR3 length is 18 residues. The CDR3 loop is CASSAPGLAGGLYNEQFF. The CDR3 DNA reads TGTGCCAGCAGTGCTCCGGGACTAGCGGGAGGCTTATACAATGAGCAGTTCTTC. The whole variable domain, remainder taken from reference TRBV5-5 and TRBJ2-1, is DAGVTQSPTHLIKTRGQQVTLRCSPISGHKSVSWYQQVLGQGPQFIFQYYEKEERGRGNFPDRFSARQFPNYSSELNVNALLLGDSALYLCASSAPGLAGGLYNEQFFGPGTRLTVL.

This clonotype was detected only a few times. The rearrangement links TRBV4-1 to TRBJ2-1; D uncertain. V was cut by 0 bases and J by 2 bases, with 20 bases left in between. The CDR3 length is 19 residues. In germline, CDR1 is MGHRA, CDR2 YSYEKL. CDR3 sequence reads: CASSQDRLTRTVAYNEQFF. In DNA, the CDR3 is TGCGCCAGCAGCCAAGATCGCCTCACCCGTACGGTCGCCTACAATGAGCAGTTCTTC.

This clonotype has more than one count but fewer than ten. This rearrangement joins TRBV4-1 to TRBJ2-5, with D perhaps matching TRBD1 or TRBD2 (5 bases each). The CDR3 runs to 15 residues. The V gene lost 1 base and the J gene lost 1 base, with 10 bases spanning the gap. Germline CDR1 MGHRA, CDR2 YSYEKL. CDR3 sequence reads: CASSQAGDGQETQYF. CDR3 DNA sequence: TGCGCCAGCAGCCAAGCCGGGGACGGCCAAGAGACCCAGTACTTC.